This T cell receptor beta chain was recovered during a study of shared clonotypes between healthy human individuals. A word on this clone: As yet, its antigen is unknown.

Study-level findings and limits: Naive subsets usually exceeded memory subsets in estimated richness.

Profiled with immunoSEQ multiplex PCR; TCRdb holds only in-frame clones, not every one. The sample comprises 1.4 million to 1.5 million clones, about 96% of which are singletons, and roughly 1.2% rests with the top ten. V was trimmed by 2 bases and J by 1 base, leaving 9 bases between them. CDR3 length: 14 amino acids. Germline values: CDR1 SGHRS, CDR2 YFSETQ. The specimen sequenced was naive CD4+ T cells sorted from blood. As to subset: CD45RA+ positively selected. This rearrangement joins TRBV5-1 to TRBJ1-2; the D is unclear. This clonotype was sampled from a man younger than 45 in good health. This CDR3 is CASSFGRDNYGYTF. CDR3 DNA: TGCGCCAGCAGCTTTGGGAGGGATAACTATGGCTACACCTTC.